The entry that follows covers one TCR beta chain sequence. What antigen it recognizes has not been identified. No qualities accompany the bases; no much larger clone lies one base away. CDR1 and CDR2 were assigned from the germline V gene as SGHRS and YFSETQ. The CDR3 sequence holds 17 residues, the cysteine and phenylalanine included. Of all the DNA, just the CDR3 is kept, 51 bases in frame from base 1. For this chain, trimming is 4 bases at the V end and 0 bases at the J end, and the number of junction bases without a gene match is 8. The data are from a study of blood T cell repertoires in COVID-19 (dated by TCRdb to 2018 to 2020). At the level of the whole study: Collaborator samples came from the United States, Italy and Spain and covered acute and convalescent phases of COVID-19. The dataset comprised deeply sampled blood TCRbeta repertoires from subjects exposed to, actively infected with, or recovered from COVID-19. A de-identified subject ID, COVID-19 status, age in years and sex were almost always included in the sample metadata. The samples were drawn from two sources: the first 160 participants of the ongoing ImmuneRACE study, and 1,000 to 1,500 subjects contributed by 6 global collaborators. Where available, HLA class I and class II types were obtained from metadata supplied by the sample provider rather than from assay-based typing. The repertoires were made available in a free public database intended to serve as a resource for research on the immune response to SARS-CoV-2. The prospective study material was composed of cDNA or gDNA derived from T cells, B-cell-depleted T cells, or PBMCs.

The collaborating institutions used their own protocols to collect whole blood in K2EDTA tubes. Collaborator samples were shipped for TCRbeta analysis as frozen whole blood, isolated PBMCs, or DNA extracted from either sample type. Points the paper makes about the study in general: The amount of clinical and demographic metadata varied by source and participant and was provided uncurated.

The immunoSEQ Assay, a bias-controlled multiplex PCR, was used to amplify TCRbeta CDR3 regions from genomic DNA. The paper's data handling went like this. Nucleated cell counts per sample were estimated from amplification of reference gene primers within the assay. To quantify the absolute abundance of each unique TCRbeta CDR3 rearrangement, sequence reads were collapsed and filtered. Productive Simpson clonality was computed per sample as the square root of Simpson's diversity index over productive rearrangements. This is the immuneACCESS table as TCRdb keeps it, with only in-frame sequences that have V and J called. A part of the clones is gone; compared with another copy, unresolved V genes explain less than half, and the rest is unexplained. V and J calls and clone size follow that table, whereas D and trimming were derived from the DNA. A total of approximately 470,000 clones appear in this sample, approximately 83% of them only once. The ten largest clones represent about 3% of the sample.

This receptor was taken from a human donor in a cohort sampled during active COVID-19. The sequenced sample was peripheral blood. This receptor chain uses TRBV5-1 and TRBJ1-1, with 11 bases matching TRBD1. The CDR3: CASSTGTGGLMNTEAFF. Here is the DNA: TGCGCCAGCAGCACCGGGACAGGGGGGCTTATGAACACTGAAGCTTTCTTT.